This T cell receptor beta chain was identified in a study of cytomegalovirus exposure and HLA in healthy donors (dated by TCRdb to 2016 to 2017). Some background on the complete study: The 666 repertoires of the first cohort and the approximately 110 validation repertoires were produced on the same platform, according to a later analysis. The study was designed to test whether signatures of past pathogen exposure could be identified by cataloging public T cell receptors. To predict cytomegalovirus infection status, the study brought together high-throughput TCR immunosequencing, statistical association of individual TCRs with disease status, and machine learning. In addition to the first cohort of several hundred subjects, a separate validation cohort of 130 or so different subjects was used.

Points on this clone: Its antigen is not yet known. No base-level quality is on record; no much larger clone is a single base apart.

Receptor amplification or capture employed the immunoSEQ multiplex PCR assay. Per the original workflow: To diagnose cytomegalovirus status from the catalog of TCR beta chain sequences, a statistical classification framework was built. Drawn from immuneACCESS, this table holds only the in-frame rearrangements with V and J called that TCRdb kept. Clones are partly lost; checked studies trace under half to an unresolved V gene and leave the rest unexplained. V, J and clone size are taken as reported in that table, and D and trimming were inferred from the DNA itself. The table for this sample lists 70,000 to 75,000 clones; roughly 94% of them were counted only once. Of the sample, more than 1.2% falls within the top ten clones. The donors belonged to the validation cohort of about 130 subjects, which was separate from the roughly 680-subject first cohort. Overall study results and their limits: A later analysis found that TCRs clustered in the first cohort also tended to co-occur in the 120 validation repertoires, with roughly 95% of cluster scores above 0. The authors suggested that the approach could potentially be generalized to other disease states and immunological phenotypes. In both the original and validation cohorts, the classifier was reported to diagnose cytomegalovirus status with high specificity and sensitivity. A later analysis had no HLA typing for the validation cohort, so co-occurrence there was scored across all 130 or so repertoires. In vitro tests confirmed that a few of the cytomegalovirus-associated TCR beta chains recognize cytomegalovirus antigens. A total of some 180 TCR beta chains were listed by the study as associated with cytomegalovirus. Across donors, most TCR sequences were observed very rarely, whereas some public TCRs were present in many individuals.

Trimming accounts for 1 base at V and 15 bases at J, while the number of junction bases matched to no gene is 2. Including the terminal cysteine and phenylalanine, the CDR3 comprises 11 residues. The sequence is cut down to CDR3 DNA, 33 bases in frame from base 1. The CDR1 and CDR2 encoded by the germline V gene are MGHRA and YSYEKL. Input material: PBMCs. Recombination connected TRBV4-1 to TRBJ2-1; 8 nucleotides in the junction match TRBD2. The sequence derives from a man younger than 30 in good health and CMV-seropositive. The DNA is TGCGCCAGCAGCCAAGCGGGGGGGCTGTTCTTC. The translation is CASSQAGGLFF.